The 6 T cell receptor beta chains reported below all come from one sample, sequenced in a study of blood T cell repertoires in COVID-19. TCRdb's table, derived via immunoSEQ multiplex PCR, lists solely in-frame clones and lacks some. The sample lists about 200,000 clones, 82% seen once, with roughly 8.2% in the top ten. Specimen: peripheral blood. Receptors were obtained from an elderly woman with COVID-19, enrolled during active disease.

The V gene is TRBV6-6, the J gene TRBJ2-5, with 11 bases matching TRBD1. This CDR3 comprises 16 residues. After removal of 11 bases from V and 5 bases from J, the junction contained 16 bases not matched to a gene. The germline V gene encodes CDR1 MNHNY and CDR2 SVGAGI (reference sequence). This CDR3 reads CAGGQGGDGGRETQYF. Here the CDR3 DNA reads TGTGCCGGGGGACAGGGGGGAGACGGCGGGAGGGAGACCCAGTACTTC.

The chain combines TRBV6-5 with TRBJ2-3; 7 bases line up with TRBD1. The CDR3 consists of 13 residues. Germline CDR1 and CDR2: MNHEY and SVGAGI. V lost 6 bases to trimming and J lost 4 bases; unmatched junction nucleotides: 4. The CDR3 region is CASSRDSPDTQYF. The CDR3 nucleotides are TGTGCCAGCAGCCGGGACAGTCCAGATACGCAGTATTTT.

The chain combines TRBV30 with TRBJ2-5; TRBD2 matches at 9 bases. The V segment lost 3 bases and the J segment 3 bases; nucleotides outside the gene matches: 5. Germline V lookup: CDR1 GTSNPN, CDR2 SVGIG (reference sequence). The CDR3 length is 14 residues. The DNA of the CDR3 is TGTGCCTGGAGAAATAGCGGGAGAAAAGAGACCCAGTACTTC. Protein: CAWRNSGRKETQYF.

This sequence joins TRBV5-1 and TRBJ2-1; possible D gene TRBD2, 7 bases. The CDR3 totals 14 residues. The germline gives CDR1 SGHRS, CDR2 YFSETQ. V was shortened by 4 bases and J by 3 bases, with 11 bases between the two germline ends. CDR3 DNA sequence: TGCGCCAGCAGCGGGGGGGCCGACTACAATGAGCAGTTCTTC. This encodes CASSGGADYNEQFF.

The V call is TRBV7-3, the J call TRBJ2-6; D is perhaps TRBD1 (6 bases). The germline gives CDR1 SGHTA, CDR2 FQGTGA. V shed 1 base and J shed 0 bases, with 22 bases lying between them. CDR3 length equals 21 residues. CDR3 loop: CASSLRGQQISELSGANVLTF. The CDR3, as DNA: TGTGCCAGCAGCTTAAGGGGGCAACAGATTAGTGAACTCTCTGGGGCCAACGTCCTGACTTTC.

CDR3 sequence (DNA): TGTGCCAGCAGCTTAGAACAGGGGAGTGAAAAACTGTTTTTT. Translating gives CASSLEQGSEKLFF. The chain carries TRBV11-2 and TRBJ1-4; 7 bases are shared with TRBD1. The germline CDR1 and CDR2 sequences are SGHAT and FQNNGV. V was pared by 0 bases and J by 7 bases, with 2 bases of the junction left unmatched. The CDR3 is 14 residues long.